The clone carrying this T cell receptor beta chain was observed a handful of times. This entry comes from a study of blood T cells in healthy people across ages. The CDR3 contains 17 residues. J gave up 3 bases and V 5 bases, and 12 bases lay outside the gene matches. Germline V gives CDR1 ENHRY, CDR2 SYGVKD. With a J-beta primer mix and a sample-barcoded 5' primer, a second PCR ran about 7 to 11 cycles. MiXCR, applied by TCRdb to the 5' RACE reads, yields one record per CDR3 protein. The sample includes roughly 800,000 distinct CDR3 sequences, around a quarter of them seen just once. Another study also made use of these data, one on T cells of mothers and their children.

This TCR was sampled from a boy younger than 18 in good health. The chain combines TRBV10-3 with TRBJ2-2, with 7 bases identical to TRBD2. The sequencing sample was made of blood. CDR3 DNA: TGTGCCATCAGTTATTCCCCTGGCGGGGGTGACACCGGGGAGCTGTTTTTT. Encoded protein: CAISYSPGGGDTGELFF.